The 30 T cell receptor beta chains listed next were all sequenced from one sample in a study of blood T cell repertoires in COVID-19. This table comes from immunoSEQ multiplex PCR, and its TCRdb copy is limited to in-frame clones, with some not included. The table shows approximately 260,000 clones, with roughly 80% occurring only once. Sequencing used PBMCs or T cells enriched from blood (not recorded which). These receptors were obtained from a man aged 25-45 years with acute COVID-19.

The chain recombines TRBV6-5 with TRBJ2-3; a weak D match, TRBD1 (5 bases). V dropped 6 bases and J dropped 7 bases, with 17 bases sitting between them. CDR3 size: 14 residues. Germline CDR1 MNHEY, CDR2 SVGAGI. CDR3 protein: CASRKQALGNTQYF. CDR3 DNA sequence: TGTGCCAGCAGGAAACAGGCTTTGGGTAATACGCAGTATTTT.

In regard to this clone: Its ends do not fully match the called genes, so a read error is possible. V gene TRBV5-1 combines with J gene TRBJ2-5; 8 bases align to TRBD1. CDR3 size: 14 residues. Germline lookup yields CDR1 SGHRS and CDR2 YFSETQ. The CDR3 nucleotides are TGTGCCAGCAGCATCCAGGGGGCAGGAGAGACCCAGTACTTC. This codes for CASSIQGAGETQYF.

This chain uses TRBV12-5 with TRBJ2-7, with D maybe TRBD1 (5 bases). The V gene's germline CDR1 is LGHNT and CDR2 FRNRAP. This CDR3 has 16 residues. V was trimmed by 0 bases and J by 0 bases, leaving 12 bases between them. The CDR3 DNA sequence: TGTGCTAGTGGTTTGGTGAAGGGGCGAACCTCCTACGAGCAGTACGTC. It is translated as CASGLVKGRTSYEQYV.

There are a few counts of this clone. The identical CDR3 is also encoded by other nucleotide sequences in the sample. The chain couples TRBV18 to TRBJ1-2, with 9 positions matching TRBD1. The CDR3 is 13 amino acids. Trimming removed 3 bases from V and 5 bases from J; junction bases left unmatched: 1. Germline V gene lookup returns CDR1 KGHSH and CDR2 LQKENI. DNA of the CDR3: TGTGCCAGCTCACCTGGACAGGGGTATGGCTACACCTTC. It translates to CASSPGQGYGYTF.

The genes are TRBV18 and TRBJ2-3, with TRBD1 as a possible D gene (6 bases). CDR3 length: 15 residues. Trimming stripped 4 bases from V and 2 bases from J, with 13 bases between. CDR1 and CDR2 (germline): KGHSH, LQKENI. The CDR3 DNA is TGTGCCAGCTCACGGGGTCAGGGGACCACAGATACGCAGTATTTT. The encoded protein is CASSRGQGTTDTQYF. The full variable domain, its missing parts supplied by reference TRBV18 and TRBJ2-3, is NAGVMQNPRHLVRRRGQEARLRCSPMKGHSHVYWYRQLPEEGLKFMVYLQKENIIDESGMPKERFSAEFPKEGPSILRIQQVVRGDSAAYFCASSRGQGTTDTQYFGPGTRLTVL.

The V gene is TRBV19, the J gene TRBJ1-5; D gene ambiguous. V lost 3 bases and J 3 bases, leaving 15 bases between the germline ends. Germline-derived CDR1 and CDR2 are LNHDA and SQIVND (reference sequence). There are 16 residues in the CDR3. The DNA for the CDR3 is TGTGCCAGTAGTATCCGACTAGGCTCCCTCAATCAGCCCCAGCATTTT. It is translated as CASSIRLGSLNQPQHF.

The chain joins TRBV11-3 to TRBJ2-1; weak D call: TRBD2 (5 bases). Trimming took 6 bases from V and 8 from J, leaving 14 bases between them. This CDR3 has 13 amino acids. CDR1 and CDR2 from the germline V gene are SGHNT and YENEEA. DNA of the CDR3: TGTGCCAGCAGAAGGACTCCCGGAGATGAGCAGTTCTTC. Encoded protein: CASRRTPGDEQFF.

The V call is TRBV11-2, the J call TRBJ2-1; possibly TRBD2 for D (6 bases). Germline loops: CDR1 SGHAT, CDR2 FQNNGV. V lost 5 bases to trimming and J lost 10 bases, with 21 bases between them. The length of the CDR3 is 15 residues. The DNA of the CDR3 is TGTGCCAGCAGCACCCAACCGGGACTCCCTGCGGAGCAGTTCTTC. As protein: CASSTQPGLPAEQFF.

In nucleotides, the CDR3 is TGTGCCACCCCCTCAGGGTCAGATGGCTACACCTTC. Translation: CATPSGSDGYTF. The chain has TRBV2 and TRBJ1-2, with D perhaps matching TRBD1 (5 bases). The CDR3 has 12 residues. CDR1 and CDR2 (germline): SNHLY, FYNNEI. Trimming removed 10 bases from V and 6 bases from J, with 15 bases in between.

The V and J genes are TRBV6-5 and TRBJ2-1; 7 bases line up with TRBD1. Germline CDR1 is MNHEY and CDR2 is SVGAGI. Trimming removed 5 bases from V and 7 bases from J; junction bases left unmatched: 2. The CDR3 spans 12 residues. CDR3 in amino acids: CASSLQGNEQFF. CDR3 DNA sequence: TGTGCCAGCAGTCTACAGGGGAATGAGCAGTTCTTC.

This clone was counted a single time. The chain combines TRBV9 with TRBJ2-3; D perhaps matches TRBD1 (7 bases). The CDR3 runs 14 residues. Germline assignment: CDR1 SGDLS and CDR2 YYNGEE. Trimming took 2 bases from V and 6 from J, leaving 13 bases between them. DNA for the CDR3: TGTGCCAGCAGCGTTAGGGGGCTAGCGGATACGCAGTATTTT. Protein product: CASSVRGLADTQYF.

V gene TRBV19 combines with J gene TRBJ1-2; D not certain. Germline assignment: CDR1 LNHDA and CDR2 SQIVND (reference sequence). V was clipped by 10 bases and J by 2 bases, with 14 bases between them. The length of the CDR3 is 13 residues. The CDR3 here is CATSDGINYGYTF. In DNA form, the CDR3 reads TGTGCCACCTCGGACGGGATAAACTATGGCTACACCTTC.

The chain carries TRBV7-9 and TRBJ2-3; D gene unclear. Germline CDR1 SEHNR, CDR2 FQNEAQ (reference sequence). This CDR3 spans 12 amino acids. With 5 bases removed from V and 5 bases from J, the gap between germline ends came to 8 bases. The CDR3 here is CASSPPGDTQYF. CDR3 DNA sequence: TGTGCCAGCAGCCCTCCGGGAGATACGCAGTATTTT.

The chain employs TRBV5-5 and TRBJ2-3; 7 nucleotides align to TRBD2. The CDR3 consists of 15 residues. Germline V gene sequence: CDR1 SGHKS, CDR2 YYEKEE (reference sequence). V lost 2 bases and J lost 0; bases outside the gene matches: 3. This CDR3 is CASSFSGLSTDTQYF. CDR3 sequence (DNA): TGTGCCAGCAGCTTTAGCGGGCTGAGCACAGATACGCAGTATTTT.

In its sample, this clone was seen a few times. This sequence joins TRBV2 and TRBJ2-7; TRBD1 aligns across 9 bases. This CDR3 contains 16 residues. V was pared by 6 bases and J by 7 bases, with 16 bases of the junction left unmatched. Germline V gives CDR1 SNHLY, CDR2 FYNNEI. The CDR3 region has the DNA TGTGCCAGCAGCCACGGACAGGGGATCCCCTCCCGGGAGCAGTACGTC. Its protein is CASSHGQGIPSREQYV.

A single count supports this clone. The chain has TRBV5-1 and TRBJ2-3; D possibly corresponds to TRBD1 (6 bases). The CDR3 has 14 residues. Trimming removed 2 bases from V and 0 bases from J, with 7 bases in between. Germline CDR1 is SGHRS and CDR2 is YFSETQ. The CDR3 reads CASSFGTSTDTQYF. The CDR3 bases are TGCGCCAGCAGCTTCGGGACAAGCACAGATACGCAGTATTTT. Variable domain in full (rest from reference TRBV5-1 and TRBJ2-3): KAGVTQTPRYLIKTRGQQVTLSCSPISGHRSVSWYQQTPGQGLQFLFEYFSETQRNKGNFPGRFSGRQFSNSRSEMNVSTLELGDSALYLCASSFGTSTDTQYFGPGTRLTVL.

This rearrangement joins TRBV19 to TRBJ2-2, with D unclear. The length of the CDR3 is 11 residues. The ends were cut back, 9 bases at V and 7 bases at J, with 9 bases in the middle. Germline CDR1 and CDR2: LNHDA and SQIVND (reference sequence). CDR3: CASHSGGELFF. CDR3 bases: TGTGCCAGCCATTCCGGCGGGGAGCTGTTTTTT. Supplemented by reference TRBV19 and TRBJ2-2, the full variable domain reads DGGITQSPKYLFRKEGQNVTLSCEQNLNHDAMYWYRQDPGQGLRLIYYSQIVNDFQKGDIAEGYSVSREKKESFPLTVTSAQKNPTAFYLCASHSGGELFFGEGSRLTVL.

CDR3 bases: TGCGCCAGCAGCACGGGACAGGGCAGGGGTGCTTTCTTT. This encodes CASSTGQGRGAFF. The chain combines TRBV5-1 with TRBJ1-1, with 9 bases matching TRBD1. The germline CDR1 and CDR2 sequences are SGHRS and YFSETQ. This CDR3 is 13 amino acids long. V gave up 4 bases and J gave up 11 bases; unmatched junction bases: 9.

This chain uses TRBV4-2 with TRBJ1-6, with 11 positions matching TRBD1. In germline, CDR1 is LGHNA, CDR2 YNFKEQ. The CDR3 is 18 amino acids. The V gene end was trimmed by 0 bases and the J gene end by 1 base; junction bases not matched to a gene: 2. CDR3 DNA: TGTGCCAGCAGCCAAGATGGGACAGGGGGTTCCTATAATTCACCCCTCCACTTT. Translation gives CASSQDGTGGSYNSPLHF.

This clone was recorded a few times. The chain carries TRBV6-5 and TRBJ1-1; 12 bases match TRBD1. Germline V CDR1 and CDR2: MNHEY, SVGAGI. This CDR3 region has 13 residues. The ends lost 6 bases at V and 10 bases at J; junction bases unmatched: 6. The CDR3 DNA sequence: TGTGCCAGCAGCCGGGACAGGGGGCGGGGAGCTTTCTTT. Encoded protein: CASSRDRGRGAFF.

The chain uses TRBV10-3 and TRBJ2-3; 8 nucleotides agree with TRBD2. Trimming took 5 bases from V and 4 from J; bases not matched to a gene: 8. Germline values: CDR1 ENHRY, CDR2 SYGVKD. The CDR3 covers 15 residues. The CDR3 DNA sequence: TGTGCCATCAGTTCGGAGCGGGAGTCACCAGATACGCAGTATTTT. Protein: CAISSERESPDTQYF.

The chain links TRBV24-1 to TRBJ2-2; 9 bases map to TRBD1. CDR1 is KGHDR, CDR2 SFDVKD, per germline. There are 15 residues in the CDR3. The V segment lost 6 bases and the J segment 6 bases; nucleotides outside the gene matches: 7. In nucleotides, the CDR3 is TGTGCCACCAGTTTGGGACAGGGTATTCCCGGGGAGCTGTTTTTT. Its protein is CATSLGQGIPGELFF.

Remarks on this clone: One end of the junction fails to match germline, which may point to a read error. The CDR3 here is CASSQAGSPSGNTIYF. In DNA, the CDR3 is TGTGCCAGCAGCCAGGCAGGGTCTCCCTCTGGAAACACCATATATTTT. This rearrangement joins TRBV5-1 to TRBJ1-3, with D possibly being TRBD1 (5 bases). Germline CDR1 SGHRS, CDR2 YFSETQ. This CDR3 comprises 16 residues. Complete variable domain (other parts from reference TRBV5-1 and TRBJ1-3): KAGVTQTPRYLIKTRGQQVTLSCSPISGHRSVSWYQQTPGQGLQFLFEYFSETQRNKGNFPGRFSGRQFSNSRSEMNVSTLELGDSALYLCASSQAGSPSGNTIYFGEGSWLTVV.

The chain combines TRBV4-1 with TRBJ1-3; D unclear. V lost 2 bases and J 0 bases, leaving 5 bases between the germline ends. CDR1 is MGHRA and CDR2 is YSYEKL in the germline V gene. The CDR3 spans 14 residues. The CDR3 is CASSQPVSGNTIYF. The CDR3 DNA reads as TGCGCCAGCAGCCAACCAGTCTCTGGAAACACCATATATTTT.

The rearrangement links TRBV29-1 to TRBJ1-2; tentatively, D is TRBD1 (5 bases). In germline, CDR1 is SQVTM, CDR2 ANQGSEA. Deletions cut 6 bases from V and 8 bases from J, with 19 bases between. This CDR3 has 13 amino acids. The CDR3 region is CSVDKGAIYGYTF. The CDR3 DNA reads TGCAGCGTGGACAAAGGGGCGATATACGGCTACACCTTC.

This clone came up a few times. The CDR3 region has the DNA TGTGCCAGCAGCCCTCGCGGGACTAGCGGAGATACGCAGTATTTT. Residues: CASSPRGTSGDTQYF. This chain connects TRBV14 to TRBJ2-3; 11 positions match TRBD2. The CDR3 is made up of 15 amino acids. The trim removed 4 bases at V and 5 bases at J, leaving 5 bases unmatched. Germline V gives CDR1 SGHDN, CDR2 FVKESK.

V usage is TRBV11-2 and J usage is TRBJ1-3; D is undetermined. This CDR3 spans 12 amino acids. V lost 3 bases and J 8 bases, leaving 8 bases between the germline ends. Germline CDR1 SGHAT, CDR2 FQNNGV. In nucleotides, the CDR3 is TGTGCCAGCAGCTTGAGAAAAGACACCATATATTTT. Its protein is CASSLRKDTIYF.

The chain employs TRBV3-1 (or the pseudogene TRBV3-2) and TRBJ2-2; 14 positions agree with TRBD2. This CDR3 has 19 amino acids. The J segment lost 4 bases and the V segment lost 0 bases, leaving 7 bases of the junction unmatched. CDR1 LGHDT and CDR2 YNNKEL come from the germline V gene (reference sequence). CDR3 sequence: CASSQDLVTSGRATGELFF. CDR3 DNA: TGTGCCAGCAGCCAAGACCTCGTGACTAGCGGGAGGGCCACCGGGGAGCTGTTTTTT.

The chain is built from TRBV27 and TRBJ2-6; TRBD1 agrees at 7 bases. V dropped 5 bases and J dropped 0; count of bases not matched to a gene: 19. CDR3 length: 21 residues. From germline, CDR1 is MNHEY and CDR2 SMNVEV (reference sequence). The CDR3 DNA follows: TGTGCCAGCAGTCCATCCCAGACAGGGAATAGGTATAGCTCTGGGGCCAACGTCCTGACTTTC. Protein: CASSPSQTGNRYSSGANVLTF. Full variable domain (remainder filled in from reference TRBV27 and TRBJ2-6): EAQVTQNPRYLITVTGKKLTVTCSQNMNHEYMSWYRQDPGLGLRQIYYSMNVEVTDKGDVPEGYKVSRKEKRNFPLILESPSPNQTSLYFCASSPSQTGNRYSSGANVLTFGAGSRLTVL.

This clone showed up many times. The chain combines TRBV19 with TRBJ2-3; 14 bases are shared with TRBD2. The CDR3 sequence is 16 residues long. Germline V gene sequence: CDR1 LNHDA, CDR2 SQIVND (reference sequence). Trimming took 7 bases from V and 6 from J; bases not matched to a gene: 9. CDR3 nucleotides: TGTGCCAGTATGGACTTGGGACTAGCGGGAGCGGATACGCAGTATTTT. Translation gives CASMDLGLAGADTQYF.